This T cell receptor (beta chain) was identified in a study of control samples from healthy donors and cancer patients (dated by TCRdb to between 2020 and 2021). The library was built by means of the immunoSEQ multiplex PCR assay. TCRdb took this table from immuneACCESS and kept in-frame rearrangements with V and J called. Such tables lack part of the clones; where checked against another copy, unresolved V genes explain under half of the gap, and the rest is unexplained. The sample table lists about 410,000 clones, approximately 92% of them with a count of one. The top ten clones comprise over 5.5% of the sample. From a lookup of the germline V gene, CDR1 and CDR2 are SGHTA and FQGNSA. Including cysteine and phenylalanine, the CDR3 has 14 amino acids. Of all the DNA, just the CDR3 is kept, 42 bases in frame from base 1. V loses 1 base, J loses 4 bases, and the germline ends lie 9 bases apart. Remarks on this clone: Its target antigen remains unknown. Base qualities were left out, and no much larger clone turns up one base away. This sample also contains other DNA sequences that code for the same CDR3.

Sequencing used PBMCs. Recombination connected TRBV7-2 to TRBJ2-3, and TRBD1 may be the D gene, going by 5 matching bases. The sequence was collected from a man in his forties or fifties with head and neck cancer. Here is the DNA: TGTGCCAGCAGCTTAGGGCAGGGCGCAGATACGCAGTATTTT. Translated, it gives CASSLGQGADTQYF.